This T cell receptor (beta chain) was identified during a study of blood T cell repertoires in COVID-19. This clone was recorded only once. Some clones are missing from TCRdb's copy, which holds only in-frame ones; the method was immunoSEQ multiplex PCR. The table records more than 12,000 clones, approximately 91% of them present only once. The CDR3 length is 16 residues. The V gene's germline CDR1 is SGHKS and CDR2 YYEKEE (reference sequence). With 4 bases removed from V and 4 bases from J, the gap between germline ends came to 18 bases. Sample: peripheral blood. The rearrangement links TRBV5-5 to TRBJ1-5; D possibly corresponds to TRBD1 (6 bases). The receptor was isolated from a woman between 65 and 79 years old in a cohort sampled during active or convalescent COVID-19. CDR3 amino acids: CASSPQPGGRNQPQHF. The CDR3 DNA follows: TGTGCCAGCAGCCCTCAACCGGGGGGCAGGAATCAGCCCCAGCATTTT.